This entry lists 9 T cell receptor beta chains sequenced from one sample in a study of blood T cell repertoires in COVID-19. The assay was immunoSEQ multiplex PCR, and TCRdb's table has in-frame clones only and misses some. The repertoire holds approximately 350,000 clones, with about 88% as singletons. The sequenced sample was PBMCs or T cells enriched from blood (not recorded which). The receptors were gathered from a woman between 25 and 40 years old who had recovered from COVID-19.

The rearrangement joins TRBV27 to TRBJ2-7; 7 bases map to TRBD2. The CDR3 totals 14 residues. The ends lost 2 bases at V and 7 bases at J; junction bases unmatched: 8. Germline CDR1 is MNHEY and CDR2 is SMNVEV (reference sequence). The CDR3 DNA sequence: TGTGCCAGCAGTTTAGCGGGAGTGGGGGTAGAGCAGTACTTC. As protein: CASSLAGVGVEQYF.

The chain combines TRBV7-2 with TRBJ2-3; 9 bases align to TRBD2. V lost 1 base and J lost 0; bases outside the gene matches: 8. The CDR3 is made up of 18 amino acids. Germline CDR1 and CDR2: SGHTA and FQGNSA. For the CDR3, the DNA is TGTGCCAGCAGCTTAGAAGCGGGGGGTCCTCTAAGCACAGATACGCAGTATTTT. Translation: CASSLEAGGPLSTDTQYF.

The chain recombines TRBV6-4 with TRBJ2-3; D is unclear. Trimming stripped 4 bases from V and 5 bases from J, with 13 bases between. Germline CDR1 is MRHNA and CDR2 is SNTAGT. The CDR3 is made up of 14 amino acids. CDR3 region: CASSVLPAGDTQYF. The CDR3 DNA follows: TGTGCCAGCAGTGTCCTCCCCGCCGGAGATACGCAGTATTTT.

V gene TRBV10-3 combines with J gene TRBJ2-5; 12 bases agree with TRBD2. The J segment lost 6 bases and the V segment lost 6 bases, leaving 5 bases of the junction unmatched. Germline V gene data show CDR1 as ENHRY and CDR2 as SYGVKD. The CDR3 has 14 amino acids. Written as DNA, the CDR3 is TGTGCCATCAGCCTGACTAGCGGGGGAAAGACCCAGTACTTC. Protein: CAISLTSGGKTQYF.

This CDR3 is CASSPLPTVSGNTIYF. CDR3 sequence (DNA): TGTGCCAGCTCACCACTCCCAACGGTCTCTGGAAACACCATATATTTT. The rearrangement joins TRBV18 to TRBJ1-3; D not certain. Trimming took 1 base from V and 0 from J, leaving 10 bases between them. The CDR3 spans 16 residues. Germline V gives CDR1 KGHSH, CDR2 LQKENI.

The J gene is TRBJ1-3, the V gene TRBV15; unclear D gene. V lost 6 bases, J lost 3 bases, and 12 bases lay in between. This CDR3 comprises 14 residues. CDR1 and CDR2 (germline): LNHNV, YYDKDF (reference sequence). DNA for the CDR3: TGTGCCACCAGGCCGTTTCGGGGTGGAAACACCATATATTTT. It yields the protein CATRPFRGGNTIYF.

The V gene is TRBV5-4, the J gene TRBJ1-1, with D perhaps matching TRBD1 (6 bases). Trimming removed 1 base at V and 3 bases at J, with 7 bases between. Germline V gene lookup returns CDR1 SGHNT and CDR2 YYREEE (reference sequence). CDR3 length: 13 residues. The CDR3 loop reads CASSLSGDTEAFF. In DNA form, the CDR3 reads TGTGCCAGCAGCTTGTCAGGGGACACTGAAGCTTTCTTT. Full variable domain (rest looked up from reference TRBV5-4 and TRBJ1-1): ETGVTQSPTHLIKTRGQQVTLRCSSQSGHNTVSWYQQALGQGPQFIFQYYREEENGRGNFPPRFSGLQFPNYSSELNVNALELDDSALYLCASSLSGDTEAFFGQGTRLTVV.

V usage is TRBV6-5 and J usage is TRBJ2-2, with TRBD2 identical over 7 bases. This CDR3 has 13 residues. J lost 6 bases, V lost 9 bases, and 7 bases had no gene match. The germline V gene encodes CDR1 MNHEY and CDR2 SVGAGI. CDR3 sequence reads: CASRIGGAGELFF. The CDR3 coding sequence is TGTGCCAGTCGGATTGGGGGGGCCGGGGAGCTGTTTTTT.

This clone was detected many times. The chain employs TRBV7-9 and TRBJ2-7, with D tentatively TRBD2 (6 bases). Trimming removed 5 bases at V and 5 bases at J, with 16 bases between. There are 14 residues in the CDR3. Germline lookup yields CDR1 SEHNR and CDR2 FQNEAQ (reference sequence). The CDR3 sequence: CASSRLEGLNEQYF. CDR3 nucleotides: TGTGCCAGCAGCCGACTAGAAGGTTTGAACGAGCAGTACTTC. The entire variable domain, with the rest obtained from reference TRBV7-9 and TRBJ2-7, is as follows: DTGVSQNPRHKITKRGQNVTFRCDPISEHNRLYWYRQTLGQGPEFLTYFQNEAQLEKSRLLSDRFSAERPKGSFSTLEIQRTEQGDSAMYLCASSRLEGLNEQYFGPGTRLTVT.